This TCR beta chain was sequenced during a study of monozygotic twins with inflammatory bowel disease. The CDR3 contains 13 residues. Germline CDR1 is ENHRY and CDR2 is SYGVKD. TCRdb reprocessed the 5' RACE reads, keeping one entry per CDR3 protein, no DNA. The sample has 350,000 to 550,000 distinct CDR3 sequences. J is TRBJ2-3 and V is TRBV10-3; TCRdb calls TRBD1, which cannot be checked without DNA. The material sequenced was blood. This TCR was recovered from a human donor with ulcerative colitis or Crohn's disease, or a healthy co-twin of an affected twin (not recorded which). The CDR3 sequence is CAISENTPHTQYF.